The clone carrying this TCR beta chain has at least ten counts. The study defined stable Graves' hyperthyroidism as no ophthalmopathy progression within 18 months. The patients, who ranged from 18 to 65 in age, presented with newly diagnosed hyperthyroidism lasting under 2 months. Exclusions: uncontrolled infection, other autoimmune disease, pregnancy, lactation. Germline-derived CDR1 and CDR2 are SQVTM and ANQGSEA. With 5 bases removed from V and 4 bases from J, the gap between germline ends came to 12 bases. This CDR3 has 13 amino acids. Amplified regions were TCR beta CDR3 sequences from RNA transcripts. The study used the HTBI primer set for a first-round RT-PCR of the TCR CDR3. MiXCR, applied by TCRdb to the multiplex PCR reads, yields one record per CDR3 protein. The sample lists roughly 200,000 distinct CDR3 sequences; less than 20% were seen once. The data are from a study of T cells in Graves' hyperthyroidism and ophthalmopathy.

The rearrangement uses TRBV29-1 and TRBJ2-1; D not resolved. Sequences were obtained from blood. The clonotype comes from a woman aged 50 to 60 with Graves' hyperthyroidism. The CDR3 sequence: CSVLESFYNEQFF. CDR3 DNA: TGCAGCGTTTTAGAGAGTTTTTACAATGAGCAGTTCTTC.